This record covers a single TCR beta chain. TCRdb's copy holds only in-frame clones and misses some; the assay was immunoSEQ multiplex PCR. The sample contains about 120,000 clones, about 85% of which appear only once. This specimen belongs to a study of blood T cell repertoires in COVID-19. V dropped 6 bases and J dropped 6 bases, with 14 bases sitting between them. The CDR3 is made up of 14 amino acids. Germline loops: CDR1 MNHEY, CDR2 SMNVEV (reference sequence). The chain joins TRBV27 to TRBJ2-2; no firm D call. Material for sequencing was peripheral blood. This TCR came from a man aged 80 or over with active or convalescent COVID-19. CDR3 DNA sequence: TGTGCCAGCAGCCAGACCTTTCAGGCCGGGGAGCTGTTTTTT. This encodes CASSQTFQAGELFF.